This T cell receptor beta chain was identified in a study of tumor and adjacent non-tumor tissue in lung cancer. General study results and limits: Shorter survival was associated with higher TCR diversity in tumors. TCR diversity was significantly greater in tumor than normal lung tissue. In normal lung, the top 100 clones were significantly more dominant than in tumor.

The template was RNA from unsorted bulk tissue. Distant lung tissue was collected more than 3 cm away from the tumor edge. A modified ARM-PCR protocol with three rounds of nested PCR amplified TCRbeta. One entry per CDR3 protein, called by TCRdb with MiXCR from the multiplex PCR reads. The table lists approximately 100,000 distinct CDR3 sequences, 55% to 65% of them singletons. This clonotype was picked up a small number of times. The antigen is undetermined. A much larger clone is a single base away; this may be a read error. This receptor was identified in a young man with non-small cell lung cancer. The specimen was distant non-tumor lung tissue.

The CDR3 nucleotides read TGCGCCAGCAGCCAAGGGGGCTACGCAGATACGCAGTATTTT. It encodes CASSQGGYADTQYF. The chain has TRBV4-3 and TRBJ2-3; a weak D match, TRBD1 (5 bases). The V gene lost 1 base and the J gene lost 4 bases, with 9 bases spanning the gap. CDR1 LGHNA and CDR2 YSLEER come from the germline V gene. This CDR3 has 14 residues.